These 6 T cell receptor beta chains originate from one sample sequenced in a study of cytomegalovirus exposure and HLA in healthy donors. PCR employed 60 Vbeta and 13 Jbeta primers. The repertoire was sequenced with immunoSEQ multiplex PCR; TCRdb's copy has only in-frame clones and lacks some. The sample has about 170,000 clones, 76% seen once; the top ten hold around 0.71%. Material: PBMCs. The receptors shown here come from a female donor in good health and CMV-seronegative.

Worth noting for this clone: Its ends do not fully match the called genes, so a read error is possible. The identical CDR3 is also encoded by other nucleotide sequences in the sample. V gene TRBV6-6 combines with J gene TRBJ2-7; 10 nucleotides line up with TRBD2. The germline gives CDR1 MNHNY, CDR2 SVGAGI (reference sequence). There are 15 residues in the CDR3. The CDR3 here is CASSSIAGGRYEQYF. The DNA of the CDR3 is TGTGCCAGCAGTTCCATAGCGGGGGGCCGCTACGAGCAGTATTTC.

The V call is TRBV2, the J call TRBJ1-2, with TRBD1 matching 8 bases. CDR1 is SNHLY and CDR2 is FYNNEI in the germline V gene. CDR3 size: 17 residues. J lost 4 bases, V lost 5 bases, and 15 bases had no gene match. Here the CDR3 DNA reads TGTGCCAGCAGTACAAGATCCGGGACAGGAGATCTCTATGGCTACACCTTC. This translates into CASSTRSGTGDLYGYTF.

The chain combines TRBV6-4 with TRBJ2-7; TRBD1 might be the D (5 bases). Germline CDR1 and CDR2: MRHNA and SNTAGT. The CDR3 has 13 residues. CDR3 loop: CTIRQGRSDEQYF. CDR3 in DNA: TGTACCATTCGGCAGGGAAGGAGCGACGAGCAGTACTTC.

This clone has just a few counts. The chain links TRBV9 to TRBJ2-3; D remains unclear. This CDR3 comprises 14 residues. CDR1 SGDLS and CDR2 YYNGEE come from the germline V gene. V dropped 5 bases and J dropped 1 base, with 11 bases sitting between them. The CDR3 DNA sequence: TGTGCCAGCAGTCCTACAGTGGGCACAGATACGCAGTATTTT. It encodes CASSPTVGTDTQYF. The full variable domain, rest sourced from reference TRBV9 and TRBJ2-3, is DSGVTQTPKHLITATGQRVTLRCSPRSGDLSVYWYQQSLDQGLQFLIQYYNGEERAKGNILERFSAQQFPDLHSELNLSSLELGDSALYFCASSPTVGTDTQYFGPGTRLTVL.

This clone was seen a single time. The genes are TRBV28 and TRBJ2-1; D possibly corresponds to TRBD2 (6 bases). The V gene lost 6 bases and the J gene lost 1 base, with 10 bases spanning the gap. This CDR3 is 14 amino acids long. CDR1 and CDR2 (germline): MDHEN, SYDVKM. Written as DNA, the CDR3 is TGTGCCAGCAGAGCCGGGGGTTCCTACAATGAGCAGTTCTTC. It encodes CASRAGGSYNEQFF. The full variable domain, its missing parts supplied by reference TRBV28 and TRBJ2-1, is DVKVTQSSRYLVKRTGEKVFLECVQDMDHENMFWYRQDPGLGLRLIYFSYDVKMKEKGDIPEGYSVSREKKERFSLILESASTNQTSMYLCASRAGGSYNEQFFGPGTRLTVL.

On this clone itself: One end of the junction fails to match germline, which may point to a read error. The J gene is TRBJ2-2, the V gene TRBV4-3, with unresolved D. Germline CDR1 and CDR2: LGHNA and YSLEER. The CDR3 has 13 amino acids. The CDR3 sequence is CASSQALTGELFF. CDR3 coding DNA: TGCGCCAGCAGCCAAGCCCTTACCGGTGAGCTGTTTTTT.